A selection of T cell receptor beta chains follows, all from one sample in a study of prognosis after radiotherapy for stage I lung cancer. MiXCR, applied by TCRdb to the multiplex PCR reads, yields one record per CDR3 protein. This table has fewer than 25,000 distinct CDR3 sequences, 35% to 45% appearing once. The sample consisted of PBMCs, taken before or after stereotactic body radiation therapy (not recorded which). The receptors originated from a donor at least 50 years old with non-small cell lung cancer. CDR3s include the opening cysteine and the closing phenylalanine or tryptophan. D genes are given only for firm matches. Expanded clones get a size class; other rows say once, few or many, or leave the size out.

>TRBV7-9|TRBD2|TRBJ2-1|few
TGTGCCGGGGGACTAGCGGGAGTCTATGAGCAGTTCTTC
CAGGLAGVYEQFF
>TRBV6-1|-|TRBJ2-7|many
TGTGCCTCCGGCGGGGGGCAGGGGGGCTACGAGCAGTACTTC
CASGGGQGGYEQYF
>TRBV11-3|TRBD1|TRBJ1-2|-
TGTGCCAGGAGCTCCGGGACAGCTAATGGCTACACCTTC
CARSSGTANGYTF
>TRBV7-6|TRBD2|TRBJ2-7|-
TGTGCCAGCAGCTTAGCGTCAGCGGGAGACGAGCAGTACTTC
CASSLASAGDEQYF
>TRBV6-1|-|TRBJ1-5|many
TGTGCCAGCAGTGAAAAAGTTCAGCCCCAGCATTTT
CASSEKVQPQHF
>TRBV24-1|TRBD1|TRBJ2-3|many
TGTGCCACCAGTGATTCCCGGGACAGGGGCACAGATACGCAGTATTTT
CATSDSRDRGTDTQYF
>TRBV4-1|TRBD1|TRBJ1-2|many
TGTGCCAGCAGCCAAGGGGGACAGGGGGCGGCTGGCTACACCTTC
CASSQGGQGAAGYTF
>TRBV18|-|TRBJ1-5|many
TGTGCCAGCTCACGACCAGGACAGCTACGGCCCCAGCATTTT
CASSRPGQLRPQHF
>TRBV2|-|TRBJ1-1|-
TGTGCCAGCAGCAGAGAAGAGAACACTGAAGCTTTCTTT
CASSREENTEAFF
>TRBV24-1|-|TRBJ2-2|medium-sized
TGTGCCACCAGTGATGGGGGTGTGCAGGGTGACGGGGAGCTGTTTTTT
CATSDGGVQGDGELFF
>TRBV28|-|TRBJ1-2|-
TGTGCCAGCACCCCCTTTGAGACGGACCTTACTGGCTACACCTTC
CASTPFETDLTGYTF
>TRBV6-1|-|TRBJ1-2|-
TGTGCCAGCACGGTCACAGGTGGATCTGGGGGCTACACCTTC
CASTVTGGSGGYTF
>TRBV20-1|-|TRBJ1-3|-
TGCAGTGCTGCCGACTCGGAAGGGCGAGACACCATATATTTT
CSAADSEGRDTIYF
>TRBV3-1|-|TRBJ2-5|many
TGTGCCAGCAGCCGACGAGGGGAAGAGACCCAGTACTTC
CASSRRGEETQYF
>TRBV3-1|-|TRBJ2-7|-
TGTGCCAACAGCCAAGAGATGAGAAGCTCCTACGAGCAGTACTTC
CANSQEMRSSYEQYF
>TRBV5-1|-|TRBJ1-1|many
TGCGCCAGCAGCCCCCAGGGGACGGACACTGAAGCTTTCTTT
CASSPQGTDTEAFF
>TRBV7-9|-|TRBJ1-2|-
TGTGCCAGCATCCCAGGACACGGCTACACCTTC
CASIPGHGYTF
>TRBV7-6|-|TRBJ2-3|-
TGTGCCAGCAGCAATTCGGGTCCACCCCGAGATACGCAGTATTTT
CASSNSGPPRDTQYF
>TRBV9|-|TRBJ2-1|-
TGTGCCAGCAGCGTAGATGTATTTAATGAGCAGTTCTTC
CASSVDVFNEQFF
>TRBV5-4|-|TRBJ2-6|-
TGTGCCAGCAGCCCCGGACAGTGGGGTTCTGGGGCCAACGTCCTGACTTTC
CASSPGQWGSGANVLTF
>TRBV5-6|-|TRBJ2-5|-
TGTGCCAGCAGCTACCTAGAGACCCAGTACTTC
CASSYLETQYF
>TRBV19|-|TRBJ1-1|-
TGTGCCAGTGTCCGGATCTCGAACACTGAAGCTTTCTTT
CASVRISNTEAFF
>TRBV20-1|-|TRBJ1-1|many
TGCAGTGCTAGAGAACCGCCGGGCACTGAAGCTTTCTTT
CSAREPPGTEAFF
>TRBV27|-|TRBJ2-7|-
TGCGCCAGCAGCCCGATCTCTGAGGGACGCTACGAGCAGTACTTC
CASSPISEGRYEQYF
>TRBV18|-|TRBJ1-4|many
TGTGCCAGCTCAATGACAGTTGGTGAAAAACTGTTTTTT
CASSMTVGEKLFF
>TRBV5-1|-|TRBJ2-7|many
TGCGCCAGCAGCTTACCGGGTAACGAGCAGTACTTC
CASSLPGNEQYF
>TRBV20-1|-|TRBJ2-1|few
TGCAGTGCTAGTCTGGACACCGGGCACAATGAGCAGTTCTTC
CSASLDTGHNEQFF
>TRBV24-1|TRBD2|TRBJ2-1|many
TGTGCCACCAGGGGGGGAGCGGGAGAGCATGAGCAGTTCTTC
CATRGGAGEHEQFF
>TRBV24-1|-|TRBJ2-1|many
TGTGCCACCAGTGACGCTAGTCTGGATGAGCAGTTCTTC
CATSDASLDEQFF
>TRBV7-2|TRBD2|TRBJ2-5|many
TGTGCCAGCACAATCGGACTAGCGCAAGAGACCCAGTACTTC
CASTIGLAQETQYF
>TRBV11-3|TRBD2|TRBJ2-1|many
TGTGCCAGCAGCTTAGTGATGTCGGGAGGGCTTCGGAATGAGCAGTTCTTC
CASSLVMSGGLRNEQFF
>TRBV12-3/TRBV12-4|TRBD2|TRBJ2-2|few
TGTGCCAGCACCGACCTAGCGGGGGGGAACACCGGGGAGCTGTTTTTT
CASTDLAGGNTGELFF
>TRBV2|TRBD1|TRBJ2-3|-
TGTGCCAGCAGGGGGGACAGGGTCACAGATACGCAGTATTTT
CASRGDRVTDTQYF
>TRBV7-8|-|TRBJ2-5|many
TGTGCCAGCAGCTTGGCGGCAGTATCAGGGACCCAGTACTTC
CASSLAAVSGTQYF
>TRBV7-9|-|TRBJ2-1|many
TGTGCCAGCAGCCGACCTCCCTTGGATGAGCAGTTCTTC
CASSRPPLDEQFF
>TRBV12-3/TRBV12-4|TRBD1|TRBJ1-5|-
TGTGCCAGCAGGTCGACAGGGAATCAGCCCCAGCATTTT
CASRSTGNQPQHF
>TRBV5-1|TRBD2|TRBJ2-3|many
TGCGCCAGCAGCGCGGGACTAGCGGGAGGGGTAGATACGCAGTATTTT
CASSAGLAGGVDTQYF
>TRBV28|-|TRBJ1-4|-
TGTGCCAGCACCCCCGGAGGGTTACTTACCCCAAATGAAAAACTGTTTTTT
CASTPGGLLTPNEKLFF
>TRBV9|-|TRBJ2-3|many
TGTGCCAGCAGCCCGGGGGTGACGAATTCAGATACGCAGTATTTT
CASSPGVTNSDTQYF
>TRBV12-3/TRBV12-4|-|TRBJ2-7|many
TGTGCCAGCACGCGGGCCTCACCCCTCAACGAGCAGTACTTC
CASTRASPLNEQYF
>TRBV5-1|-|TRBJ1-1|many
TGCGCCAGCAGCCCAACGGGCCCGGGTACTGAAGCTTTCTTT
CASSPTGPGTEAFF
>TRBV29-1|-|TRBJ1-3|many
TGCAGCGTTGTGGTAGTACGAGGAGTTTCTGGAAACACCATATATTTT
CSVVVVRGVSGNTIYF
>TRBV3-2|-|TRBJ2-1|many
TGTGCCAGCGGTACCGGGACAGGGGGATACAATGAGCAGTTCTTC
CASGTGTGGYNEQFF
>TRBV7-3|-|TRBJ2-3|many
TGTGCCAGCAGCTTAACTGCCGCGCCGGGTACAGATACGCAGTATTTT
CASSLTAAPGTDTQYF
>TRBV4-2|TRBD2|TRBJ2-1|many
TGTGCCAGCAGCCAAGAGACGGGACTAGGGTACGGTGAGCAGTTCTTC
CASSQETGLGYGEQFF
>TRBV18|-|TRBJ2-7|many
TGTGCCAGCTCACCAAGGGAGGCTCAGGTTGGGGAGCAGTACTTC
CASSPREAQVGEQYF
>TRBV3-1|TRBD1|TRBJ1-1|few
TGTGCCAGCAGCCACCGGGACAGAGGCTTCACTGAAGCTTTCTTT
CASSHRDRGFTEAFF
>TRBV12-3/TRBV12-4|TRBD1|TRBJ2-7|-
TGTGCCAGCAGGGGGGGGACAGGGGGCCACGAGCAGCACTTC
CASRGGTGGHEQHF
>TRBV7-3|TRBD2|TRBJ2-1|-
TGTGCCAGCAGCTACTCTAGCGGGATCTACAATGAGCAGTTCTTC
CASSYSSGIYNEQFF
>TRBV5-4|-|TRBJ2-6|many
TGTGCCAGCAGCTCACGGACAGCTGGGGCCAACGTCCTGACTTTC
CASSSRTAGANVLTF
>TRBV28|-|TRBJ2-4|many
TGTGCCAGCAGTTTATCGCCAGCAGAAAACATTCAGTACTTC
CASSLSPAENIQYF
>TRBV6-5|-|TRBJ2-2|once
TGTGCCAGCAGTTCGCGGACAGTGGGCGAGGAGCTTTTTTTT
CASSSRTVGEELFF
>TRBV10-1|-|TRBJ1-1|-
TGCGCCAGCAGTGACCGGGGGTGGACTGAAGCTTTCTTT
CASSDRGWTEAFF